The entry that follows covers one T cell receptor beta chain sequence. This sample was taken from a study of blood T cell repertoires in COVID-19. Study at large: The United States, Italy and Spain supplied acute and convalescent COVID-19 samples. Sources were T cells, B-cell-depleted T cells, or PBMCs; the material itself was cDNA or gDNA.

Trimming removed 4 bases from V and 2 bases from J; junction bases left unmatched: 8. This CDR3 has 17 amino acids. CDR1 is LNHNV and CDR2 is YYDKDF in the germline V gene (reference sequence). The authors' processing: Estimation of nucleated cell counts relied on the amplification of reference gene primers. Data came from immunoSEQ multiplex PCR; TCRdb stores just in-frame clones and leaves some out. V, J and clone size were drawn from that table, and D and trimming were deduced from the DNA. The data hold some 95,000 clones, with around 82% observed a single time. Material: peripheral blood. The chain employs TRBV15 and TRBJ1-5; 10 nucleotides match TRBD1. The sequence was collected from a man in his forties or fifties who had recovered from COVID-19. The chain's CDR3 is CATSTGQGVTGNQPQHF. The CDR3 region has the DNA TGTGCCACCAGCACCGGACAGGGGGTGACGGGCAATCAGCCCCAGCATTTT.